These T cell receptor beta chains were read from a single sample in a study of sequential checkpoint blockade in melanoma. Some clones are missing from TCRdb's copy, which holds only in-frame ones; the method was immunoSEQ multiplex PCR. The data show more than 15,000 clones, 70% to 80% seen once. The sample was CD8+ T cells sorted from blood (inferred from file names), taken from a patient given nivolumab and ipilimumab in sequence. These receptors all stem from a human donor with melanoma. The CDR3 runs from the conserved cysteine through the conserved F or W. The order of the fields is V gene, J gene, clone size, D gene, CDR3 DNA, CDR3 protein. A D gene is named only where the DNA matches it firmly. Expanded clones are given a class, and other clones once, few, many or no size at all.

V: TRBV27; J: TRBJ1-6; size: .; D: .; DNA: TGTGCCAGCAGTTTAATCACGGTTGTTCCGTCACCCCTCCACTTT; CDR3: CASSLITVVPSPLHF
V: TRBV7-2; J: TRBJ2-7; size: few; D: .; DNA: TGTGCCAGCAGCGCCCGCCACTCTTACGAGCAGTACTTC; CDR3: CASSARHSYEQYF
V: TRBV29-1; J: TRBJ1-2; size: .; D: TRBD1; DNA: TGCAGCGTTGAAGAGTGGGACAGGGGAGGGGGCTACACCTTC; CDR3: CSVEEWDRGGGYTF
V: TRBV23-1; J: TRBJ2-7; size: few; D: TRBD1; DNA: TGCGCCAGCTTCCACCGGGACAGGCGCCACGAGCAGTACTTC; CDR3: CASFHRDRRHEQYF
V: TRBV28; J: TRBJ2-7; size: .; D: TRBD2; DNA: TGTGCCAGCAGGTTCCTGACTAGCGGGGACTACTACGAGCAGTACTTC; CDR3: CASRFLTSGDYYEQYF
V: TRBV30; J: TRBJ1-1; size: .; D: .; DNA: TGTGCCTGGAGTTCACAGGGATGGACTGAAGCTTTCTTT; CDR3: CAWSSQGWTEAFF
V: TRBV27; J: TRBJ1-1; size: .; D: .; DNA: TGTGCCAGCAGTTTGGACAGGAACACTGAAGCTTTCTTT; CDR3: CASSLDRNTEAFF
V: TRBV10-1; J: TRBJ2-2; size: .; D: .; DNA: TGCGCCAGCAGTGTAGCAGGGTTTAGCGGGAACACCGGGGAGCTGTTTTTT; CDR3: CASSVAGFSGNTGELFF
V: TRBV28; J: TRBJ2-7; size: .; D: .; DNA: TGTGCCAGCTCCAAGGGGGAATACGAGCAGTACTTC; CDR3: CASSKGEYEQYF
V: TRBV28; J: TRBJ1-1; size: .; D: TRBD1; DNA: TGTGCCAGCAGTTTAACAGGGGCGGGCACTGAAGCTTTCTTT; CDR3: CASSLTGAGTEAFF
V: TRBV9; J: TRBJ1-1; size: .; D: .; DNA: TGTGCCAGCAGCGTAGGTCTCCTGAACACTGAAGCTTTCTTT; CDR3: CASSVGLLNTEAFF
V: TRBV5-6; J: TRBJ1-1; size: .; D: .; DNA: TGTGCCAGCAGCTTAACAGGGCTAGAAGCTTTCTTT; CDR3: CASSLTGLEAFF
V: TRBV10-3; J: TRBJ1-4; size: once; D: .; DNA: TGTGCCATCAGTGCCGAGGAACCTAATGAAAAACTGTTTTTT; CDR3: CAISAEEPNEKLFF
V: TRBV5-6; J: TRBJ2-1; size: once; D: .; DNA: TGTGCCAGCAGCCTCGGCGGACAAGGCCGCCATGTCTTC; CDR3: CASSLGGQGRHVF
V: TRBV28; J: TRBJ1-2; size: .; D: .; DNA: TGTGCCAGCAGCCCTCGGGGAGGGTCCGGCGGCTACACCTTC; CDR3: CASSPRGGSGGYTF
V: TRBV6-1; J: TRBJ2-7; size: .; D: .; DNA: TGTGCCAGCAGGAGTGGGCTAGCTTCGCAGTACTTC; CDR3: CASRSGLASQYF
V: TRBV7-9; J: TRBJ2-7; size: few; D: .; DNA: TGTGCCAGCAGCTTAGGACAGAACGAGCAGTACTTC; CDR3: CASSLGQNEQYF
V: TRBV6-6; J: TRBJ1-3; size: .; D: TRBD1; DNA: TGTGCCAGCAGGCAGACAGGGGATCCTGGAAACACCATATATTTT; CDR3: CASRQTGDPGNTIYF
V: TRBV6-6; J: TRBJ1-5; size: .; D: TRBD1; DNA: TGTGCCAGCAGTTACACAGGGGGCAATCAGCCCCAGCATTTT; CDR3: CASSYTGGNQPQHF
V: TRBV27; J: TRBJ1-2; size: .; D: TRBD1; DNA: TGTGCCAGCAGTTTTACAGGGGACCTGAATTACTATGGCTACACCTTC; CDR3: CASSFTGDLNYYGYTF
V: TRBV6-5; J: TRBJ1-5; size: .; D: .; DNA: TGTGCCAGCAGTTCGGCGGGGAGCAATCAGCCCCAGCATTTT; CDR3: CASSSAGSNQPQHF
V: TRBV10-3; J: TRBJ1-1; size: .; D: TRBD1; DNA: TGTGCCATCAGTGACCCGGGACAGATGAACACTGAAGCTTTCTTT; CDR3: CAISDPGQMNTEAFF
V: TRBV4-1; J: TRBJ1-3; size: .; D: .; DNA: TGCGCCAGCAGCCAAGACCCCTCCTTTATTGGAAACACCATATATTTT; CDR3: CASSQDPSFIGNTIYF
V: TRBV28; J: TRBJ1-4; size: once; D: .; DNA: TGTGCCAGCAGTTTTTCGGCGGATAATAATGAAAAACTGTTTTTT; CDR3: CASSFSADNNEKLFF
V: TRBV27; J: TRBJ2-7; size: .; D: .; DNA: TGTGCCAGCAGTTTATCGGGCGAGTCAAGCTCCTACGAGCAGTACTTC; CDR3: CASSLSGESSSYEQYF
V: TRBV28; J: TRBJ2-7; size: .; D: .; DNA: TGTGCCAGCAGCCTCCAGATCTCCTACGAGCAGTACTTC; CDR3: CASSLQISYEQYF
V: TRBV29-1; J: TRBJ1-2; size: .; D: .; DNA: TGCAGCGTTCCCAGGGTAGGGTATGGCTACACCTTC; CDR3: CSVPRVGYGYTF
V: TRBV7-3; J: TRBJ2-7; size: few; D: .; DNA: TGTGCCAGCAGCTTAGCGACCTACGAGCAGTACTTC; CDR3: CASSLATYEQYF
V: TRBV6-5; J: TRBJ2-7; size: .; D: TRBD1; DNA: TGTGCCACCGCGTGGGGGGACAGGAACTACGAGCAGTACTTC; CDR3: CATAWGDRNYEQYF
V: TRBV7-9; J: TRBJ2-7; size: few; D: .; DNA: TGTGCCAGCAGCTTAAAGGGGTACGAGCAGTACTTC; CDR3: CASSLKGYEQYF
V: TRBV7-2; J: TRBJ1-4; size: medium-sized; D: .; DNA: TGTGCCAGCAGCTTAGATTGGGGGCTTGACGAAAAACTGTTTTTT; CDR3: CASSLDWGLDEKLFF
V: TRBV27; J: TRBJ2-7; size: .; D: TRBD1; DNA: TGTGCCAGCAGTTTTACAGGGGCCGAGCAGTACTTC; CDR3: CASSFTGAEQYF
V: TRBV27; J: TRBJ1-2; size: once; D: TRBD1; DNA: TGTGCCAGCAGTTTAAGGACAGGGGGGCCTAACTATGGCTACACCTTC; CDR3: CASSLRTGGPNYGYTF
V: TRBV27; J: TRBJ1-5; size: .; D: TRBD1; DNA: TGTGCCAGCAGTCCGACAGGGTCGCGCAATCAGCCCCAGCATTTT; CDR3: CASSPTGSRNQPQHF
V: TRBV6-4; J: TRBJ1-1; size: .; D: TRBD1; DNA: TGTGCCAGCAGTGAGAACAGGGGGCGCGAAGCTTTCTTT; CDR3: CASSENRGREAFF
V: TRBV2; J: TRBJ1-2; size: .; D: .; DNA: TGTGCCAGCAGTGAGGGGAGGGGATATGGCTACACCTTC; CDR3: CASSEGRGYGYTF
V: TRBV9; J: TRBJ2-7; size: .; D: .; DNA: TGTGCCAGCAGCGTAGCCGGGGATAGATACGAGCAGTACTTC; CDR3: CASSVAGDRYEQYF
V: TRBV2; J: TRBJ2-7; size: medium-sized; D: .; DNA: TGTGCCAGCAGTGAAGGTACAGCCTACGAGCAGTACTTC; CDR3: CASSEGTAYEQYF
V: TRBV2; J: TRBJ2-7; size: .; D: TRBD1; DNA: TGTGCCCGGGAGACAGGGGACGGCGAGCAGTACTTC; CDR3: CARETGDGEQYF
V: TRBV27; J: TRBJ2-7; size: few; D: TRBD1; DNA: TGTGCCAGCAGTTTATCCGCCCCCGGGACAGGTCGTACCTACGAGCAGTACTTC; CDR3: CASSLSAPGTGRTYEQYF
V: TRBV30; J: TRBJ2-7; size: once; D: TRBD1; DNA: TGTGCCTGGAGTACCCCGTATGGACAGGTGAAGTACCACGAGCAGTACTTC; CDR3: CAWSTPYGQVKYHEQYF
V: TRBV4-2; J: TRBJ1-1; size: few; D: .; DNA: TGTGCCAGCACCTACGCGAACACTGAAGCTTTCTTT; CDR3: CASTYANTEAFF
V: TRBV5-6; J: TRBJ1-1; size: .; D: .; DNA: TGTGCCAGCAGCTTGGATCCTGGGGGCTCCGCCACTGAAGCTTTCTTT; CDR3: CASSLDPGGSATEAFF
V: TRBV18; J: TRBJ2-7; size: .; D: TRBD1; DNA: TGTGCCAGCTCACCGGACAGCGCCATCGTAGGGGGCCCCTACGAGCAGTACTTC; CDR3: CASSPDSAIVGGPYEQYF
V: TRBV5-1; J: TRBJ2-7; size: .; D: TRBD1; DNA: TGCGCCAGCAGCCTAGGACAGGGAGCGCTGAACCCCCCCTACGAGCAGTACTTC; CDR3: CASSLGQGALNPPYEQYF
V: TRBV6-1; J: TRBJ1-2; size: .; D: .; DNA: TGTGCCAGCTCAAACAGAAACTATGGCTACACCTTC; CDR3: CASSNRNYGYTF
V: TRBV7-8; J: TRBJ2-7; size: .; D: TRBD2; DNA: TGTGCCAGCAGCTTAGAGCGGGGATCGCTCTACGAGCAGTACTTC; CDR3: CASSLERGSLYEQYF
V: TRBV7-8; J: TRBJ2-6; size: .; D: .; DNA: TGTGCCAGCAGCTCCGGGGTAGGGATTGGGGCCAACGTCCTGACTTTC; CDR3: CASSSGVGIGANVLTF
V: TRBV5-6; J: TRBJ1-6; size: .; D: .; DNA: TGTGCCAGTTCGGACAAGAGCTCCTATAATTCACCCCTCCACTTT; CDR3: CASSDKSSYNSPLHF
V: TRBV5-1; J: TRBJ1-4; size: .; D: .; DNA: TGCGCCAGCAGCCCAGGGACAACTAATGAAAAACTGTTTTTT; CDR3: CASSPGTTNEKLFF
V: TRBV6-6; J: TRBJ2-7; size: .; D: TRBD1; DNA: TGTGCCAGCAGCCTGGACAGGGCACCCCACGAGCAGTACTTC; CDR3: CASSLDRAPHEQYF
V: TRBV5-1; J: TRBJ2-7; size: .; D: .; DNA: TGCGCCAGCAGCTTAGCCAGGTCAACCTACGAGCAGTACTTC; CDR3: CASSLARSTYEQYF
V: TRBV5-1; J: TRBJ1-1; size: .; D: TRBD1; DNA: TGCGCCAGCAGCTTCGGACAGGGGGCGGGAGTGAACACTGAAGCTTTCTTT; CDR3: CASSFGQGAGVNTEAFF
V: TRBV7-9; J: TRBJ1-6; size: .; D: TRBD1; DNA: TGTGCCATCCTGGGGCAGGGGGCGGTCTCACCCCTCCACTTT; CDR3: CAILGQGAVSPLHF
V: TRBV28; J: TRBJ1-2; size: .; D: TRBD1; DNA: TGTGCCAGCAGCACCGACAGGGAGGAACGGTATGGCTACACCTTC; CDR3: CASSTDREERYGYTF
V: TRBV5-3; J: TRBJ1-5; size: .; D: .; DNA: TGTGCCAGAAGCGGGGACTTTCCTCGGGCCCAGCATTTT; CDR3: CARSGDFPRAQHF
V: TRBV7-9; J: TRBJ1-2; size: .; D: TRBD1; DNA: TGTGCCAGCAGCGCGGACAGGGCGTTACCCTATGGCTACACCTTC; CDR3: CASSADRALPYGYTF
V: TRBV28; J: TRBJ2-7; size: .; D: .; DNA: TGTGCCAGCAGCTTTACGGGTAGCGGTACCTACGAGCAGTACTTC; CDR3: CASSFTGSGTYEQYF
V: TRBV6-1; J: TRBJ1-4; size: .; D: .; DNA: TGTGCCAGCAGTGAATACAGAGGAGGGGATAATGAAAAACTGTTTTTT; CDR3: CASSEYRGGDNEKLFF